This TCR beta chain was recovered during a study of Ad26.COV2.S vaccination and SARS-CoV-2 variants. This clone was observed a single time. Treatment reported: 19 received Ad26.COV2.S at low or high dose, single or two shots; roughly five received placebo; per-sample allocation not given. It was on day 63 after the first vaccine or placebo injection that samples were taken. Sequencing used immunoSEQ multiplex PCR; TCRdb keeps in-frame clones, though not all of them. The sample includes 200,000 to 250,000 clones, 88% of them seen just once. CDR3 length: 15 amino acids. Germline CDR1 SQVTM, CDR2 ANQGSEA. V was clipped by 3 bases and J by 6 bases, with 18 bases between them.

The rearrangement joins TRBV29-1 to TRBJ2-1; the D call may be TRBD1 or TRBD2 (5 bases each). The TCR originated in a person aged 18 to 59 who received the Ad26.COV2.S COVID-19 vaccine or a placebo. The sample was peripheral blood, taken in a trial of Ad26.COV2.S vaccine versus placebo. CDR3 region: CSVDATGTPGNEQFF. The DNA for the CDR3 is TGCAGCGTTGATGCGACCGGGACCCCGGGCAATGAGCAGTTCTTC.